The clone carrying this T cell receptor beta chain has only one observation. What it recognizes is unknown. No infections or other immune events were documented during collection. This entry is derived from a study of identifying expanded T cells in peripheral blood. The study, taken as a whole, reports: Approximately 2-week clone count variance significantly increased as total template count grew. Over approximately two and four weeks, about 15 and 19 clones changed, versus around 1.2 between replicates.

Some clones are missing from TCRdb's copy, which holds only in-frame ones; the method was immunoSEQ multiplex PCR. Seen here are approximately 100,000 clones, around 88% observed once, and the top ten hold about a sixth. Germline loops: CDR1 MNHNY, CDR2 SVGAGI (reference sequence). Trimming shortened V by 8 bases and J by 2 bases, and 12 bases separated the two germline ends. The CDR3 runs 14 residues. This sequence originates from a person aged 18 to 75 in good health. The sequencing sample was made of blood. This chain uses TRBV6-6 with TRBJ2-2, with D perhaps TRBD1 (5 bases). CDR3 in DNA: TGTGCCAGCCCGGCTGACAGTAACACCGGGGAGCTGTTTTTT. Translating it yields CASPADSNTGELFF.